What follows are 10 T cell receptor beta chains derived from one specimen sequenced in a study of blood T cell repertoires in COVID-19. Some clones are missing from TCRdb's copy, which holds only in-frame ones; the method was immunoSEQ multiplex PCR. This table has hundreds of thousands of clones, about 80% appearing once. Sequenced input: peripheral blood. These receptors all come from a woman between 40 and 55 years old with active or convalescent COVID-19.

In its sample, this clone was seen a few times. The rearrangement uses TRBV2 and TRBJ2-7, with 8 bases identical to TRBD1. This CDR3 comprises 13 residues. Germline V lookup: CDR1 SNHLY, CDR2 FYNNEI. Unmatched junction bases numbered 3, after V lost 6 bases and J lost 2 bases. CDR3 bases: TGTGCCAGCAGGGCAGGGGGCCCCTACGAGCAGTACTTC. This encodes CASRAGGPYEQYF.

The chain is built from TRBV9 and TRBJ1-4; 8 bases are shared with TRBD1. Germline-derived CDR1 and CDR2 are SGDLS and YYNGEE. Trimming at V came to 0 bases and at J to 7 bases, leaving 5 bases not matched to a gene. The CDR3 is made up of 15 amino acids. In nucleotides, the CDR3 is TGTGCCAGCAGCGTAGCGGCAGGGGGCAGTGAAAAACTGTTTTTT. This codes for CASSVAAGGSEKLFF.

V and J are TRBV5-5 and TRBJ2-1; possible D gene TRBD2, 5 bases. The CDR3 is 14 amino acids. The V end was cut by 1 base, the J end by 2 bases, with 7 bases between. The germline V gene has CDR1 SGHKS and CDR2 YYEKEE (reference sequence). The CDR3 nucleotides are TGTGCCAGCAGCTTGACCGGGGCCTACAATGAGCAGTTCTTC. Encoded protein: CASSLTGAYNEQFF. Together with reference TRBV5-5 and TRBJ2-1, the CDR3 gives the full variable domain: DAGVTQSPTHLIKTRGQQVTLRCSPISGHKSVSWYQQVLGQGPQFIFQYYEKEERGRGNFPDRFSARQFPNYSSELNVNALLLGDSALYLCASSLTGAYNEQFFGPGTRLTVL.

This clone is a singleton in its sample. V and J are TRBV7-6 and TRBJ2-6; D is possibly TRBD1 (5 bases). The length of the CDR3 is 16 residues. Germline values: CDR1 SGHVS, CDR2 FNYEAQ. Trimming pared 0 bases from V and 11 bases from J, leaving 17 bases between. DNA of the CDR3: TGTGCCAGCAGCTTAGCGCCAGCAGGGAATTTGTACGTCCTGACTTTC. Residues: CASSLAPAGNLYVLTF. The full variable domain, with the rest looked up from reference TRBV7-6 and TRBJ2-6, is GAGVSQSPRYKVTKRGQDVALRCDPISGHVSLYWYRQALGQGPEFLTYFNYEAQQDKSGLPNDRFSAERPEGSISTLTIQRTEQRDSAMYRCASSLAPAGNLYVLTFGAGSRLTVL.

V and J are TRBV6-5 and TRBJ1-1, with D unresolved. This CDR3 is 15 amino acids long. The V gene lost 0 bases and the J gene lost 5 bases, with 13 bases spanning the gap. The germline gives CDR1 MNHEY, CDR2 SVGAGI. CDR3 loop: CASSYSGGWGTEAFF. CDR3 sequence (DNA): TGTGCCAGCAGTTACTCGGGAGGGTGGGGTACTGAAGCTTTCTTT.

This sequence joins TRBV5-1 and TRBJ2-1; 9 nucleotides line up with TRBD1. V gave up 1 base and J gave up 2 bases; unmatched junction bases: 13. Germline V gives CDR1 SGHRS, CDR2 YFSETQ. CDR3 size: 19 residues. The CDR3 DNA follows: TGCGCCAGCAGCTTGTTGACAGGGGGGGCCTGGAAGACCTACAATGAGCAGTTCTTC. It is translated as CASSLLTGGAWKTYNEQFF. Complete variable domain (other parts from reference TRBV5-1 and TRBJ2-1): KAGVTQTPRYLIKTRGQQVTLSCSPISGHRSVSWYQQTPGQGLQFLFEYFSETQRNKGNFPGRFSGRQFSNSRSEMNVSTLELGDSALYLCASSLLTGGAWKTYNEQFFGPGTRLTVL.

The V and J genes are TRBV7-9 and TRBJ1-2, with a weak D call TRBD1 (6 bases). The CDR3 totals 16 residues. The germline gives CDR1 SEHNR, CDR2 FQNEAQ (reference sequence). Deletions cut 3 bases from V and 2 bases from J, with 16 bases between. The CDR3 DNA reads as TGTGCCAGCAGCTTTGGCGGACAGCAACTAAACTATGGCTACACCTTC. Its protein product is CASSFGGQQLNYGYTF.

V is TRBV9 and J is TRBJ2-1; 7 bases line up with TRBD2. Trimming cost V 3 bases and J 7 bases; bases outside gene matches: 16. CDR1 and CDR2 (germline): SGDLS, YYNGEE. CDR3 length equals 17 residues. The CDR3 sequence is CASSATSWGGLLNEQFF. CDR3 coding DNA: TGTGCCAGCAGCGCCACCTCTTGGGGGGGGTTGCTTAATGAGCAGTTCTTC.

V is TRBV20-1 and J is TRBJ2-1; D perhaps matches TRBD2 (6 bases). V was clipped by 6 bases and J by 8 bases, with 11 bases between them. The CDR3 consists of 11 residues. Per the germline V gene, CDR1 is DFQATT and CDR2 is SNEGSKA (reference sequence). CDR3: CSAPGADEQFF. DNA for the CDR3: TGCAGTGCCCCGGGAGCAGATGAGCAGTTCTTC.

V gene TRBV5-1 combines with J gene TRBJ2-3, with 7 nucleotides matching TRBD1. The CDR3 length is 13 residues. J was trimmed by 9 bases and V by 0 bases; bases with no gene match: 4. Looked up from germline, CDR1 is SGHRS and CDR2 is YFSETQ. CDR3 nucleotides: TGCGCCAGCAGCTTGGAGACAGGGTGGACGCAGTATTTT. This codes for CASSLETGWTQYF.